These T cell receptor beta chains were read from a single sample in a study of early T cells in non-severe SARS-CoV-2 infection. From the 5' RACE reads, TCRdb called clonotypes with MiXCR, one entry per CDR3 protein. There are roughly 99,000 distinct CDR3 sequences in the sample; approximately 12% occur only once, and 3.5% to 5% lies in the top ten. The material was whole blood, obtained at baseline. These receptors were collected from an adult who was a healthcare worker with PCR-confirmed SARS-CoV-2 infection or an uninfected control (not recorded which). Each CDR3 is given with its conserved first and last residue. The D gene is left open where the match is weak. Expanded clones are given a class, and other clones once, few, many or no size at all.

v_call	d_call	clone_size	j_call	cdr3_nt	cdr3_aa
TRBV7-6	-	few	TRBJ2-5	TGTGCCAGCAGCTTAGCGTTCCCTAGTCAAGAGACCCAGTACTTC	CASSLAFPSQETQYF
TRBV6-6	TRBD1	-	TRBJ1-2	TGTGCCAGCAGTTACCCCGGACAGGTTAACTATGGCTACACCTTC	CASSYPGQVNYGYTF
TRBV5-1	-	-	TRBJ2-4	TGCGCCAGCAGCTTGGGCAGGGAAGGAGTCAAAAACATTCAGTACTTC	CASSLGREGVKNIQYF
TRBV20-1	-	many	TRBJ2-1	TGCAGTGCCACTGGACAGGGAGGGCGCAATGAGCAGTTCTTC	CSATGQGGRNEQFF
TRBV7-9	-	-	TRBJ1-3	TGTGCCAGCAGCTTAGTTCCCCGCAGCTCTGGAAACACCATATATTTT	CASSLVPRSSGNTIYF
TRBV7-2	-	-	TRBJ2-7	TGTGCCAGCAGCTCAAACCGAGACGCTTACGAGCAGTACTTC	CASSSNRDAYEQYF
TRBV28	-	few	TRBJ2-7	TGTGCCAGCAGTTTCCTGGGAGTCTACGAGCAGTACTTC	CASSFLGVYEQYF
TRBV5-6	-	-	TRBJ1-2	TGTGCCAGCAGCCGAATACCAGGGAAGGATGGCTACACCTTC	CASSRIPGKDGYTF
TRBV25-1	-	-	TRBJ2-7	TGTGCCAGCAGTGAATGGACAAACTCCTACGAGCAGTACTTC	CASSEWTNSYEQYF
TRBV10-1	TRBD2	few	TRBJ2-7	TGCGCCAGCAGCGCTACACTAGCGGCTGTGAACGAGCAGTACTTC	CASSATLAAVNEQYF
TRBV6-1	-	-	TRBJ2-3	TGTGCCAGCAGGGAGCACTACCCGGCGGAGGGAGATACGCAGTATTTT	CASREHYPAEGDTQYF
TRBV29-1	TRBD1	once	TRBJ2-7	TGCAGCGCCGCGGGGGGACAGGGGGCGAGAGAGCAGTACTTC	CSAAGGQGAREQYF
TRBV28	-	-	TRBJ2-3	TGTGCCAGCAGTTTGGCAGGGTTTGGGCAGTATTTT	CASSLAGFGQYF
TRBV6-2/TRBV6-3	-	many	TRBJ2-1	TGTGCCAGCAGCCAGGGCGGAAGCTCCTACAATGAGCAGTTCTTC	CASSQGGSSYNEQFF
TRBV5-1	-	few	TRBJ2-2	TGCGCCAGCAGCCCCCAACTCGGTAACACCGGGGAGCTGTTTTTT	CASSPQLGNTGELFF
TRBV12-3/TRBV12-4	-	few	TRBJ1-4	TGTGCCAGCAGTCCCGCGGACAGATCTAATGAAAAACTGTTTTTT	CASSPADRSNEKLFF
TRBV7-9	-	many	TRBJ2-7	TGTGCCAGCAGCTTAGCGGGGCAGGGCCGCGAGCAGTACTTC	CASSLAGQGREQYF
TRBV13	TRBD2	-	TRBJ2-3	TGTGCCAGCACACTTAGCGGGAGGTCTACAGATACGCAGTATTTT	CASTLSGRSTDTQYF
TRBV18	-	few	TRBJ1-2	TGTGCCAGCTCACCAAATGGACAGTTCTATGGCTACACCTTC	CASSPNGQFYGYTF
TRBV3-1	TRBD2	-	TRBJ2-3	TGTGCCAGCAGCCGCATAGCGGGAGTGGGCACAGATACGCAGTATTTT	CASSRIAGVGTDTQYF
TRBV7-9	-	-	TRBJ1-2	TGTGCCAGCAGCTCCGGGCAGGGTGACTATGGCTACACCTTC	CASSSGQGDYGYTF
TRBV7-3	-	-	TRBJ2-2	TGTGCCAGCACCCCTGGTGCCGGGGAGCTGTTTTTT	CASTPGAGELFF
TRBV19	-	few	TRBJ1-1	TGTGCCAGTAGTATAGGAAAAGGGACGGTTCCTGAAGCTTTCTTT	CASSIGKGTVPEAFF
TRBV30	TRBD2	many	TRBJ2-7	TGTGCCTGGAGTGTTGGGCGCGGGGGGCCCTACGAGCAGTACTTC	CAWSVGRGGPYEQYF